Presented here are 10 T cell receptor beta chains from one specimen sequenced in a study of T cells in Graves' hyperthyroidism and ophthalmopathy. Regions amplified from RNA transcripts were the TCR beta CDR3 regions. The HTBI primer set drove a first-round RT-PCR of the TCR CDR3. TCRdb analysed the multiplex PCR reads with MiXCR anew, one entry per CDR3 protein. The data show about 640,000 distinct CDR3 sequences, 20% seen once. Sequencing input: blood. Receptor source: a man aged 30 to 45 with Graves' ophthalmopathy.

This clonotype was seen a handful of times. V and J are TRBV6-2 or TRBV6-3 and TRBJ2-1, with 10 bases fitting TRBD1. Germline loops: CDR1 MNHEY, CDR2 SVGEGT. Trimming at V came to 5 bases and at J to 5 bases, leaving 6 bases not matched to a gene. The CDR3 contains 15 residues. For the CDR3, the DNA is TGTGCCAGCAGTGGCTACGGGACAGGGGACAATGAGCAGTTCTTC. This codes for CASSGYGTGDNEQFF.

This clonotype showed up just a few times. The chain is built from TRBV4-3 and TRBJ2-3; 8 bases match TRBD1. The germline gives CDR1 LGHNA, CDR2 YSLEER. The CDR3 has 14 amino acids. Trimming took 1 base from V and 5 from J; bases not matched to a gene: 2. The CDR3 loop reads CASSQVGTGDTQYF. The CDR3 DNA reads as TGCGCCAGCAGCCAAGTGGGGACAGGAGATACGCAGTATTTT.

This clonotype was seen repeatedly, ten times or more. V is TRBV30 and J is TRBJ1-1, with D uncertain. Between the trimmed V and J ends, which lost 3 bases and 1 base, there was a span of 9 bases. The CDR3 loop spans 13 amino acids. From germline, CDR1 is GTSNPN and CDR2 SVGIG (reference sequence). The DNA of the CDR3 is TGTGCCTGGAGAGTGGGCCCGAACACTGAAGCTTTCTTT. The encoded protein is CAWRVGPNTEAFF.

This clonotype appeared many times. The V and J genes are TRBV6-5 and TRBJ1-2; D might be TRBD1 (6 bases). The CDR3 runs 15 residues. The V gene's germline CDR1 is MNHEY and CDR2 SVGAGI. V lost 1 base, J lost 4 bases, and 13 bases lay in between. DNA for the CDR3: TGTGCCAGCAGTTACTTGACAGGAAAGGGCTATGGCTACACCTTC. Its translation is CASSYLTGKGYGYTF.

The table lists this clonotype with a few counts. The DNA for the CDR3 is TGCGCCAGCAGCCAGGACCCGAGACAGCAAGCTTTCTTT. Amino acids: CASSQDPRQQAFF. This sequence joins TRBV4-1 and TRBJ1-1; possibly TRBD1 for D (5 bases). The CDR3 sequence is 13 residues long. Germline V lookup: CDR1 MGHRA, CDR2 YSYEKL. V was shortened by 3 bases and J by 9 bases, with 14 bases between the two germline ends.

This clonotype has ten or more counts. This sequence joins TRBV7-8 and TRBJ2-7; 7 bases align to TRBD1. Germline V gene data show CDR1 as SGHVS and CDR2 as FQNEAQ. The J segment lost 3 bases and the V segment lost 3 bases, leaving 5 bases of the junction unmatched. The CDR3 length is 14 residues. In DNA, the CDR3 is TGTGCCAGCAGCTTGTCTAGGACAGGCTACGAGCAGTACTTC. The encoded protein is CASSLSRTGYEQYF.

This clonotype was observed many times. The CDR3 coding sequence is TGTGCCAGCAGTTTACGGGGGGCAGGTAAAGGCTACACCTTC. Amino acid sequence: CASSLRGAGKGYTF. The chain recombines TRBV27 with TRBJ1-2, with D possibly matching TRBD1 (6 bases). Germline lookup yields CDR1 MNHEY and CDR2 SMNVEV (reference sequence). This CDR3 is 14 amino acids long. V shed 2 bases and J shed 8 bases, with 15 bases lying between them.

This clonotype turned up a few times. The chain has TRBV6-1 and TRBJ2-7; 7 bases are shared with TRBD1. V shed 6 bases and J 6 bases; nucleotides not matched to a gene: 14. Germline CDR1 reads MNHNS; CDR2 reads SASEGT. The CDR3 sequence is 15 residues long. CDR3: CASSPGTVTKGEQYF. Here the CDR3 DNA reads TGTGCCAGCAGCCCCGGGACAGTCACTAAGGGCGAGCAGTACTTC.

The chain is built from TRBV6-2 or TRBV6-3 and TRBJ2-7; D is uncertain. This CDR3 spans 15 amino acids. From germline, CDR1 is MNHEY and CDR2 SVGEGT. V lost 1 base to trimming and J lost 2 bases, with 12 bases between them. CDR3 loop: CASSYWAGGAYEQYF. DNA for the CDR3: TGTGCCAGCAGTTACTGGGCTGGCGGCGCCTACGAGCAGTACTTC.

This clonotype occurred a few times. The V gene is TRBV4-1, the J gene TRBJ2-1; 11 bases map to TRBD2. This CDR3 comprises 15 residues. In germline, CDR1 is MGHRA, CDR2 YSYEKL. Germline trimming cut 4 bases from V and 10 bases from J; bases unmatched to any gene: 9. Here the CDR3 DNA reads TGCGCCAGCAGCCGCGGGACTAGCGGTACGGCGGAGCAGTTCTTC. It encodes CASSRGTSGTAEQFF.